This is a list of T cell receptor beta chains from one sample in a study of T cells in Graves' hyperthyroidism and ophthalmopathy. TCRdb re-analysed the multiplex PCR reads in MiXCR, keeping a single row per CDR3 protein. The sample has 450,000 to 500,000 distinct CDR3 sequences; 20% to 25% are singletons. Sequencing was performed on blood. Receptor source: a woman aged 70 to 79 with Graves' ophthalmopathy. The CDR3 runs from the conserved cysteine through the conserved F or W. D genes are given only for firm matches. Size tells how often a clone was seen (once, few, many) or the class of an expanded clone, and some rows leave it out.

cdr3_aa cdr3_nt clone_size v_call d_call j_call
CASISRGRYGYTF TGTGCCAGCATCTCGAGGGGGCGATACGGCTACACCTTC few TRBV28 TRBD1 TRBJ1-2
CASSFPGHGETQYF TGTGCCAGCAGCTTCCCGGGACACGGGGAGACCCAGTACTTC many TRBV3-1 - TRBJ2-5
CASSSAGSGTEAFF TGTGCCAGCAGCTCCGCGGGTTCGGGGACTGAAGCTTTCTTT - TRBV5-4 - TRBJ1-1
CSVGITGAYTF TGCAGCGTTGGGATAACAGGGGCCTACACCTTC - TRBV29-1 TRBD1 TRBJ1-2
CASSIEGSQPQHF TGTGCCAGTAGTATAGAGGGGAGCCAGCCCCAGCATTTT - TRBV19 - TRBJ1-5
CASSFSGRRGVGDEQFF TGTGCCAGCAGCTTTAGCGGGAGGAGGGGTGTGGGGGATGAGCAGTTCTTC many TRBV7-2 TRBD2 TRBJ2-1
CASSETGSYEQYF TGTGCCAGCAGTGAAACAGGTTCCTACGAGCAGTACTTC - TRBV6-1 - TRBJ2-7
CASSPHEGGEAFF TGTGCCAGCTCACCTCACGAGGGCGGCGAAGCTTTCTTT many TRBV18 - TRBJ1-1
CASSYESVNTEAFF TGTGCCAGCAGTTACGAGTCCGTGAACACTGAAGCTTTCTTT - TRBV6-5 - TRBJ1-1
CATSDSDREPQPQHF TGTGCCACCAGTGATTCCGACAGGGAACCCCAGCCCCAGCATTTT - TRBV24-1 TRBD1 TRBJ1-5
CASRGAVQAFF TGTGCCAGCAGGGGGGCAGTTCAAGCTTTCTTT many TRBV2 - TRBJ1-1
CASSWSGRGETQYF TGTGCCAGCAGCTGGAGCGGGAGGGGTGAGACCCAGTACTTC few TRBV7-9 TRBD2 TRBJ2-5
CASSVSGNGNQPQHF TGTGCCAGCAGCGTATCAGGGAATGGCAATCAGCCCCAGCATTTT - TRBV9 - TRBJ1-5
CASSLGLAGVRFF TGTGCCAGCAGTCTGGGACTAGCGGGAGTGAGGTTCTTC - TRBV27 TRBD2 TRBJ2-1
CASEPGRASYNEQFF TGTGCCAGCGAGCCCGGGAGGGCCTCCTACAATGAGCAGTTCTTC many TRBV2 TRBD2 TRBJ2-1